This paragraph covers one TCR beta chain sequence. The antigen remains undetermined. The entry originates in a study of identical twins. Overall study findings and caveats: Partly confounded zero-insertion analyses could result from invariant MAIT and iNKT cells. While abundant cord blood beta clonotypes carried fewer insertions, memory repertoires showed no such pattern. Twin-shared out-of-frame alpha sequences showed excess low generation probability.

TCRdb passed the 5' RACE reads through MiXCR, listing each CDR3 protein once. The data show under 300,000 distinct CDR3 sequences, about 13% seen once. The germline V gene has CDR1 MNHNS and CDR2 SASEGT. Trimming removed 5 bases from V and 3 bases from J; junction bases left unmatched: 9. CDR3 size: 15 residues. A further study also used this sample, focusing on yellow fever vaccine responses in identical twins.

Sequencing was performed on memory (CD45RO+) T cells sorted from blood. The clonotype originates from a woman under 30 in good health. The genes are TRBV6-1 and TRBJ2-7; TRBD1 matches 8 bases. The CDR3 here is CASSRQGTGYYEQYF. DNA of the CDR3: TGTGCCAGCAGTCGACAGGGGACAGGATACTACGAGCAGTACTTC.